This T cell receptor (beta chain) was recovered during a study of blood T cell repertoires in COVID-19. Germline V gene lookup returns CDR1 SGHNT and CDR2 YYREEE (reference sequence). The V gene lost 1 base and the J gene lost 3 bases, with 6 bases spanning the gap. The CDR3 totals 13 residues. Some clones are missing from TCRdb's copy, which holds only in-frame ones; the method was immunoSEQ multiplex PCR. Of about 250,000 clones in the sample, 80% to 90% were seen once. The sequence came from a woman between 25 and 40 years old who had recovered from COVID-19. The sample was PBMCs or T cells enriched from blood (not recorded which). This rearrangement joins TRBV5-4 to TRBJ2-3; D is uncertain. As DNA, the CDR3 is TGTGCCAGCAGCTTGTCCGGGACAGATACGCAGTATTTT. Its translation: CASSLSGTDTQYF.